This TCR beta chain was documented in a study of shared clonotypes between healthy human individuals. This clone occurred once. Germline lookup yields CDR1 LGHNT and CDR2 FRNRAP. The CDR3 has 18 amino acids. Trimming at V came to 2 bases and at J to 2 bases, leaving 13 bases not matched to a gene. This table comes from immunoSEQ multiplex PCR, and its TCRdb copy is limited to in-frame clones, with some not included. Here the sample spans a few million clones, about 92% being singletons. The chain couples TRBV12-5 to TRBJ2-5; 8 nucleotides line up with TRBD1. This clonotype was obtained from a man aged 18 to 35 in good health. Some clones in this sample may be carry-over from other donors' samples. Material for sequencing was naive CD4+ T cells from PBMCs. As for subset: CD45RA+ positively selected. The CDR3 DNA sequence: TGTGCTAGTGGTTTGTTATACTCCGGGACAGGTACACAAGAGACCCAGTACTTC. This codes for CASGLLYSGTGTQETQYF.